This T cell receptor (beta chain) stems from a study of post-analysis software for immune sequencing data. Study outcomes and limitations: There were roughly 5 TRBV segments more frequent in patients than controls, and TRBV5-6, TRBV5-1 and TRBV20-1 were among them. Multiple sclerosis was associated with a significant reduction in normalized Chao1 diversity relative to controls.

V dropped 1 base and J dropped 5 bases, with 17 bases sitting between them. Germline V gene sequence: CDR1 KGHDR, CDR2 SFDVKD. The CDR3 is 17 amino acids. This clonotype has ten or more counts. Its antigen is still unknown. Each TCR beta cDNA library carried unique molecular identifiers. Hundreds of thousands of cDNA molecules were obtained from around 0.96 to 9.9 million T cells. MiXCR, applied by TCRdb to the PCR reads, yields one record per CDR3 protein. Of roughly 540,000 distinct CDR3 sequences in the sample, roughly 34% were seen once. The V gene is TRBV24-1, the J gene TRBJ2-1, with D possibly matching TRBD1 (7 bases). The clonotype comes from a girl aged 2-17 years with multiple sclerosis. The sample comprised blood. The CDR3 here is CATSDLGAGGMNNEQFF. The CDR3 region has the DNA TGTGCCACCAGTGATTTAGGGGCAGGGGGGATGAACAATGAGCAGTTCTTC.